This T cell receptor beta chain was retrieved from a study of blood T cell repertoires in COVID-19 (dated by TCRdb to about 2020). Study-level background: Samples from collaborators originated in the United States, Italy and Spain and spanned both the acute and convalescent phases of COVID-19. The material from the prospective study consisted of cDNA or gDNA derived from T cells, B-cell-depleted T cells, or PBMCs. The dataset comprised deeply sampled blood TCRbeta repertoires from subjects exposed to, actively infected with, or recovered from COVID-19. The repertoires were made available in a free public database intended to serve as a resource for research on the immune response to SARS-CoV-2. The samples were drawn from two sources: the first 160 participants of the ongoing ImmuneRACE study, and over 1,000 subjects contributed by 6 global collaborators. A de-identified subject ID, COVID-19 status, age in years and sex were almost always included in the sample metadata. HLA class I and class II types, where available, came from metadata supplied by the sample provider rather than from assay-based typing. General findings and caveats noted by the study authors: How much clinical and demographic metadata was included differed by source and by participant, and the metadata was provided uncurated.

The table lists this clone with a count of one. The antigen this receptor binds is unknown. One base away there is no much larger clone; base qualities are not given. Participants in the prospective study were aged 18 to 89 years, lived in under 30 United States geographic areas, and enrolled through a virtual design. In the prospective study, cohorts were assigned on the basis of participant-reported clinical history obtained from a screening survey and a study questionnaire. Mobile phlebotomists in the prospective study collected whole blood, serum and a nasopharyngeal or oropharyngeal swab from every participant. Participants in the prospective study had the option to provide additional blood draws and questionnaires over a roughly 2-month period. Before DNA extraction, blood samples from the prospective study were shipped at room temperature or frozen. The immunoSEQ Assay, a bias-controlled multiplex PCR, was used to amplify TCRbeta CDR3 regions from genomic DNA. The original methods were these. Within the assay, amplification of reference gene primers was used to estimate how many nucleated cells each sample contained. To quantify the absolute abundance of each unique TCRbeta CDR3 rearrangement, sequence reads were collapsed and filtered. For each sample, productive Simpson clonality was calculated by taking the square root of Simpson's diversity index across productive rearrangements. TCRdb holds this immuneACCESS table with in-frame rearrangements only. Some clones are missing; in checked studies, unresolved V genes explain under half, and the rest has no known cause. The DNA was the basis for D and trimming; V, J and clone size are from that table. This sample lists fewer than 300,000 clones; roughly 93% were detected once. The ten largest clones add up to 2.3% of the sample.

According to the germline V gene, CDR1 reads ENHRY and CDR2 reads SYGVKD. Trimming at the junction amounts to 6 bases on V and 0 bases on J, and the germline ends lie 8 bases apart. Its CDR3 holds 13 amino acids, cysteine through phenylalanine. Only the CDR3 portion is preserved as DNA: 39 bases, with reading frame beginning at the first base. Sequenced: PBMCs or T cells enriched from blood (not recorded which). The sequence was obtained from a woman between 40 and 55 years old with acute COVID-19. The chain is made from TRBV10-3 and TRBJ2-5; the D gene is not confidently resolved. DNA sequence: TGTGCCATCAGCCCGGAGTACCAAGAGACCCAGTACTTC. It translates as CAISPEYQETQYF.